Listed below are T cell receptor beta chains from one sample, sequenced in a study of OX40 agonist ivuxolimab in advanced cancers. TCRdb's copy holds only in-frame clones and misses some; the assay was immunoSEQ multiplex PCR. Of roughly 56,000 clones listed, 86% were seen once; the top ten hold 2% to 3%. The sequences come from CD4+ or CD8+ T cells sorted from blood, collected in a trial of the OX40 agonist ivuxolimab. These receptors were collected from an adult with an advanced solid tumor such as melanoma, head and neck, liver or kidney cancer. Each CDR3 is given with its conserved first and last residue. A D gene is named only where the DNA matches it firmly. Clone size is given for some rows only: seen once, a few or many times, or a class if the clone is expanded.

v_call	clone_size	d_call	j_call	cdr3_aa	cdr3_nt
TRBV18	-	-	TRBJ2-1	CASSPSFGNEQFF	TGTGCCAGCTCACCGTCGTTCGGCAATGAGCAGTTCTTC
TRBV6-5	-	-	TRBJ2-5	CASSYSRAYETQYF	TGTGCCAGCAGTTACTCGCGGGCCTACGAGACCCAGTACTTC
TRBV28	-	-	TRBJ1-5	CASSAGGGRYQPQHF	TGTGCCAGCAGCGCCGGGGGGGGCCGTTATCAGCCCCAGCATTTT
TRBV5-6	-	TRBD1	TRBJ2-1	CASSLFTGAGNEQFF	TGTGCCAGCAGCTTGTTCACAGGGGCGGGTAATGAGCAGTTCTTC
TRBV5-1	-	-	TRBJ1-2	CASSPGGPLGYTF	TGCGCCAGCAGCCCCGGGGGACCCTTGGGCTACACCTTC
TRBV28	-	TRBD2	TRBJ2-2	CASSPSGVATGELFF	TGTGCCAGCAGCCCAAGCGGGGTCGCCACCGGGGAGCTGTTTTTT
TRBV7-9	once	TRBD1	TRBJ1-1	CASSPYRTGSDLNTEAFF	TGTGCCAGCAGCCCGTACAGGACAGGTTCCGATTTGAACACTGAAGCTTTCTTT
TRBV5-4	-	TRBD1	TRBJ1-2	CASSPGTGVTF	TGTGCCAGCAGCCCGGGGACAGGTGTCACCTTC
TRBV6-1	-	-	TRBJ1-6	CASNPGVSFGSPLHF	TGTGCCAGCAATCCAGGGGTTAGTTTTGGGTCACCCCTCCACTTT
TRBV28	-	-	TRBJ1-1	CASSLYETEAFF	TGTGCCAGCAGTTTATATGAGACCGAAGCTTTCTTT
TRBV27	-	TRBD1	TRBJ2-5	CASSLSHRGQETQYF	TGTGCCAGCAGTTTATCCCACAGGGGGCAAGAGACCCAGTACTTC
TRBV19	few	-	TRBJ1-5	CASSMSRYDQPQHF	TGTGCCAGTAGTATGTCCAGGTACGATCAGCCCCAGCATTTT
TRBV5-6	-	-	TRBJ2-7	CASSLKNPPYEQYF	TGTGCCAGCAGCTTGAAGAATCCTCCCTACGAGCAGTACTTC
TRBV6-6	-	TRBD1	TRBJ1-2	CASSPGTANYGYTF	TGTGCCAGCAGTCCCGGGACAGCGAACTATGGCTACACCTTC
TRBV6-5	-	-	TRBJ1-4	CASSRGVNEKLFF	TGTGCCAGCTCTCGGGGGGTTAATGAAAAACTGTTTTTT
TRBV9	-	-	TRBJ1-6	CASSGRVIEDSPLHF	TGTGCCAGCAGCGGTAGAGTGATCGAAGACTCACCCCTCCACTTT
TRBV18	-	-	TRBJ2-3	CASSPGPFGGGTDTQYF	TGTGCCAGCTCACCAGGACCATTTGGCGGGGGCACAGATACGCAGTATTTT
TRBV28	-	-	TRBJ1-2	CASSLSDPGYGYTF	TGTGCCAGCAGTTTAAGTGACCCAGGGTATGGCTACACCTTC
TRBV23-1	few	-	TRBJ2-1	CASSHRVWEQFF	TGCGCCAGCAGTCACCGGGTCTGGGAGCAGTTCTTC
TRBV7-2	-	-	TRBJ2-7	CASRHSPTKDRDYEQYF	TGTGCCAGCAGACACTCTCCGACAAAGGACAGAGACTACGAGCAGTACTTC
TRBV7-8	-	TRBD2	TRBJ2-5	CASSPRLAGGKETQYF	TGTGCCAGCAGCCCAAGACTAGCGGGGGGTAAGGAGACCCAGTACTTC
TRBV28	-	-	TRBJ2-5	CASSQETQYF	TGTGCCAGCAGCCAAGAGACCCAGTACTTC
TRBV2	-	TRBD1	TRBJ1-5	CASTGTDLYSNQPQHF	TGTGCCAGCACCGGGACAGATCTTTATAGCAATCAGCCCCAGCATTTT
TRBV18	few	-	TRBJ1-1	CASSLPNTEAFF	TGTGCCAGCTCACTCCCGAACACTGAAGCTTTCTTT
TRBV6-5	-	TRBD1	TRBJ1-2	CASSYRRTGGNYGYTF	TGTGCCAGCAGTTACCGACGGACAGGGGGCAACTATGGCTACACCTTC
TRBV7-9	-	-	TRBJ1-1	CASSLTGNTEAFF	TGTGCCAGCAGCTTAACGGGGAACACTGAAGCTTTCTTT
TRBV7-8	-	-	TRBJ1-5	CASSLPEEPQHF	TGTGCCAGCAGCCTCCCTGAGGAGCCCCAGCATTTT
TRBV11-2	few	-	TRBJ2-3	CASSLAGADTQYF	TGTGCCAGCAGCTTAGCCGGGGCAGATACGCAGTATTTT
TRBV6-1	-	-	TRBJ2-3	CASSGIGTYTDTQYF	TGTGCCAGCAGTGGGATCGGGACCTACACAGATACGCAGTATTTT
TRBV18	-	-	TRBJ1-1	CASSPNRENTEAFF	TGTGCCAGCTCACCAAACAGGGAGAACACTGAAGCTTTCTTT